One and the same sample provided the 17 T cell receptor beta chains below, sequenced in a study of blood T cell repertoires in COVID-19. Assay: immunoSEQ multiplex PCR; the TCRdb copy retains only in-frame clones and omits some. The sample consists of approximately 210,000 clones, around 90% of them appearing once. Sequenced: PBMCs or T cells enriched from blood (not recorded which). The receptors were sampled from a woman aged 25 to 39 who had recovered from COVID-19.

The chain combines TRBV27 with TRBJ1-1; a weak D match, TRBD1 (5 bases). Germline lookup yields CDR1 MNHEY and CDR2 SMNVEV (reference sequence). The CDR3 consists of 15 residues. Trimming removed 3 bases from V and 1 base from J, with 12 bases in between. CDR3 nucleotide sequence: TGTGCCAGCAGTTTTTGGAAGGGGTCGAACACTGAAGCTTTCTTT. This codes for CASSFWKGSNTEAFF.

This clone was recorded once. The chain couples TRBV7-9 to TRBJ2-3, with D possibly TRBD2 on 5 matching bases. Germline CDR1 SEHNR, CDR2 FQNEAQ (reference sequence). Trimming left V 5 bases short and J 5 bases short, with 11 bases between. CDR3 length: 13 amino acids. The CDR3 sequence is CASSHPEGDTQYF. The CDR3 DNA sequence: TGTGCCAGCAGCCACCCAGAGGGAGATACGCAGTATTTT.

The rearrangement joins TRBV5-1 to TRBJ1-5, with D perhaps TRBD1 (5 bases). Germline V gives CDR1 SGHRS, CDR2 YFSETQ. Trimming left V 1 base short and J 6 bases short, with 11 bases between. This CDR3 is 14 amino acids long. The CDR3 protein is CASSLLGGGQPQHF. DNA for the CDR3: TGCGCCAGCAGCTTGTTGGGGGGGGGTCAGCCCCAGCATTTT.

This chain joins TRBV6-5 and TRBJ1-2; D gene unclear. Germline CDR1 reads MNHEY; CDR2 reads SVGAGI. V was clipped by 6 bases and J by 1 base, with 6 bases between them. The CDR3 extends over 12 amino acids. As DNA, the CDR3 is TGTGCCAGCAGCCTGAGTAACTATGGCTACACCTTC. As protein: CASSLSNYGYTF.

The chain uses TRBV5-4 and TRBJ1-3, with TRBD1 matching over 10 bases. Trimming took 4 bases from V and 4 from J; bases not matched to a gene: 5. The CDR3 totals 15 residues. Germline V gene lookup returns CDR1 SGHNT and CDR2 YYREEE (reference sequence). CDR3 region: CASSARQGAGNTIYF. The CDR3 coding sequence is TGTGCCAGCAGCGCGCGACAGGGGGCAGGAAACACCATATATTTT. The whole variable domain, filled in from reference TRBV5-4 and TRBJ1-3, reads ETGVTQSPTHLIKTRGQQVTLRCSSQSGHNTVSWYQQALGQGPQFIFQYYREEENGRGNFPPRFSGLQFPNYSSELNVNALELDDSALYLCASSARQGAGNTIYFGEGSWLTVV.

The V call is TRBV7-8, the J call TRBJ1-3; D is possibly TRBD1 (6 bases). This CDR3 comprises 15 residues. Germline CDR1 SGHVS, CDR2 FQNEAQ. V lost 6 bases to trimming and J lost 2 bases, with 14 bases between them. CDR3 protein: CASRLRTGTGNTIYF. DNA for the CDR3: TGTGCCAGCAGACTAAGAACAGGGACTGGAAACACCATATATTTT.

This rearrangement joins TRBV19 to TRBJ1-1; 8 bases are shared with TRBD1. V was clipped by 7 bases and J by 7 bases; unmatched bases: 8. CDR1 LNHDA and CDR2 SQIVND come from the germline V gene (reference sequence). The CDR3 spans 13 residues. CDR3 coding DNA: TGTGCCAGTAACACACTCGGACAGGGTGAAGCTTTCTTT. Encoded protein: CASNTLGQGEAFF.

CDR3 nucleotide sequence: TGTGCCAGCAGTGTTTCAGGGGGTAGCAATCAGCCCCAGCATTTT. This gives the protein CASSVSGGSNQPQHF. The V and J genes are TRBV2 and TRBJ1-5; 7 nucleotides match TRBD1. The CDR3 covers 15 residues. Germline lookup yields CDR1 SNHLY and CDR2 FYNNEI. The trim removed 4 bases at V and 0 bases at J, leaving 3 bases unmatched.

The CDR3 DNA reads as TGTGCCAGCAGAGAAAGAGTTCACTATGGCTACACCTTC. Amino acids: CASRERVHYGYTF. J is TRBJ1-2 and V is TRBV28; D ambiguous. CDR1 is MDHEN and CDR2 is SYDVKM in the germline V gene. The CDR3 extends over 13 amino acids. With 6 bases removed from V and 3 bases from J, the gap between germline ends came to 11 bases.

The V call is TRBV7-2, the J call TRBJ1-5; no reliable D call. Trimming took off 0 bases at V and 6 bases at J, with 12 bases between the two ends. The CDR3 is 15 residues long. Germline loops: CDR1 SGHTA, CDR2 FQGNSA. DNA for the CDR3: TGTGCCAGCAGCTTAGCCGCCCTATCAGGTCAGCCCCAGCATTTT. It specifies CASSLAALSGQPQHF.

The J gene is TRBJ2-5, the V gene TRBV12-3 or TRBV12-4; TRBD2 aligns across 7 bases. This CDR3 is built from 13 residues. Germline trimming cut 5 bases from V and 4 bases from J; bases unmatched to any gene: 4. CDR3 in amino acids: CASSELARETQYF. DNA of the CDR3: TGTGCCAGCAGTGAACTAGCGAGAGAGACCCAGTACTTC.

J is TRBJ1-2 and V is TRBV4-2; perhaps TRBD1 as D (5 bases). CDR1 LGHNA and CDR2 YNFKEQ come from the germline V gene. V gave up 0 bases and J gave up 4 bases, with 12 bases separating them. This CDR3 contains 15 residues. The DNA of the CDR3 is TGTGCCAGCAGCCAAGATGACAGTGTCCTCTATGGCTACACCTTC. This translates into CASSQDDSVLYGYTF.

The chain joins TRBV15 to TRBJ1-2; D uncertain. The CDR3 spans 14 residues. Between the trimmed V and J ends, which lost 1 base and 7 bases, there was a span of 13 bases. The germline V gene has CDR1 LNHNV and CDR2 YYDKDF (reference sequence). The chain's CDR3 is CATSRGLEEGGYTF. The CDR3 region has the DNA TGTGCCACCAGCAGAGGACTAGAAGAGGGTGGCTACACCTTC.

The chain has TRBV9 and TRBJ1-5, with 9 bases matching TRBD1. This CDR3 has 14 amino acids. The V and J ends lost 3 bases and 6 bases, in that order; junction bases with no gene match: 4. CDR1 is SGDLS and CDR2 is YYNGEE in the germline V gene. CDR3 loop: CASSDRGLRQPQHF. The CDR3 DNA reads as TGTGCCAGCAGCGACAGGGGGCTCCGTCAGCCCCAGCATTTT.

This chain links TRBV6-4 with TRBJ2-1; D is possibly TRBD2 (6 bases). The V end lost 2 bases, the J end lost 2 bases, and 7 bases lay between the germline ends. The CDR3 has 14 amino acids. From germline, CDR1 is MRHNA and CDR2 SNTAGT. The CDR3 DNA reads TGTGCCAGCAGTGACGGGACTCCCTACAATGAGCAGTTCTTC. Its translation: CASSDGTPYNEQFF.

This rearrangement joins TRBV29-1 to TRBJ1-1; D might be TRBD1 (6 bases). Germline CDR1 reads SQVTM; CDR2 reads ANQGSEA. V was pared by 8 bases and J by 0 bases, with 10 bases between. There are 12 residues in the CDR3. CDR3: CSSNRVNTEAFF. The CDR3 DNA reads as TGCAGCTCGAACAGGGTGAACACTGAAGCTTTCTTT. Full variable domain (missing parts from reference TRBV29-1 and TRBJ1-1): SAVISQKPSRDICQRGTSLTIQCQVDSQVTMMFWYRQQPGQSLTLIATANQGSEATYESGFVIDKFPISRPNLTFSTLTVSNMSPEDSSIYLCSSNRVNTEAFFGQGTRLTVV.

This clone was counted a single time. The V call is TRBV24-1, the J call TRBJ1-5; weak D call: TRBD1 (5 bases). Trimming pared 5 bases from V and 3 bases from J, leaving 19 bases between. The CDR3 length is 17 residues. CDR1 and CDR2 (germline): KGHDR, SFDVKD. The CDR3 DNA is TGTGCCACCAGTGGGTCCACAGGAGTGGTAGACAATCAGCCCCAGCATTTT. It is translated as CATSGSTGVVDNQPQHF.